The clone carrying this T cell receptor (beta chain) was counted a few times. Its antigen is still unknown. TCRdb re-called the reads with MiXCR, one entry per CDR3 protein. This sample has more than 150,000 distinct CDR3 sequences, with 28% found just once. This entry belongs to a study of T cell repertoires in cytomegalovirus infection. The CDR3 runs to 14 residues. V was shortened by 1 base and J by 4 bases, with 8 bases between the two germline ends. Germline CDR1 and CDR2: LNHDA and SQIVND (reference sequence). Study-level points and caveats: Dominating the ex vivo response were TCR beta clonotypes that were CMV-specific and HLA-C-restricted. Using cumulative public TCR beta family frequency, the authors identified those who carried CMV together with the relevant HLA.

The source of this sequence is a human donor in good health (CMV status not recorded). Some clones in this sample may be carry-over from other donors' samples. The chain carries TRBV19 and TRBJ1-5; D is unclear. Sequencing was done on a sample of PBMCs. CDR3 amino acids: CASSIGTENQPQHF. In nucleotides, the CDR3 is TGTGCCAGTAGTATAGGGACGGAGAATCAGCCCCAGCATTTT.